Presented here are 4 T cell receptor beta chains from one specimen sequenced in a study of human T cells and chemical hapten exposure. A single record per CDR3 protein comes from TCRdb applying MiXCR to the RACE reads. The sample lists over 85,000 distinct CDR3 sequences, 9.5% to 15% occurring once. The time point: patch test 1, 2 weeks after DPC sensitization. This sample's treatment: therapeutic diphenylcyclopropenone sensitization with weekly scalp DPC. Sequences were derived from whole blood, sampled in connection with sensitization to the hapten diphenylcyclopropenone (DPC). All receptors derive from a woman aged 40 to 50 with alopecia areata. Some clones in this sample may be carry-over from other donors' samples.

The chain carries TRBV4-3 and TRBJ1-1; no firm D call. Germline V gene data show CDR1 as LGHNA and CDR2 as YSLEER. This CDR3 spans 17 amino acids. V was shortened by 2 bases and J by 1 base, with 17 bases between the two germline ends. This chain's CDR3 is CASSQNLNVGGNTEAFF. DNA of the CDR3: TGCGCCAGCAGCCAAAACTTGAATGTCGGAGGGAACACTGAAGCTTTCTTT.

This clonotype was seen many times. This chain connects TRBV20-1 to TRBJ2-1, with 9 bases lining up with TRBD2. The CDR3 has 15 amino acids. Germline CDR1 DFQATT, CDR2 SNEGSKA (reference sequence). V lost 5 bases, J lost 5 bases, and 10 bases stayed unmatched. Written as DNA, the CDR3 is TGCAGTGCTCCCTCTTATAGCGGGAGCAACAATGAGCAGTTCTTC. Encoded protein: CSAPSYSGSNNEQFF.

This clonotype has just a few counts. The chain uses TRBV2 and TRBJ2-5; D is possibly TRBD1 (6 bases). Germline V gene data show CDR1 as SNHLY and CDR2 as FYNNEI. The CDR3 runs 14 residues. V was cut by 3 bases and J by 4 bases, with 12 bases left in between. The CDR3 DNA is TGTGCCAGCAGTGATTTTACAGGGCGAGAGACCCAGTACTTC. Protein sequence: CASSDFTGRETQYF.

This clonotype was counted ten times or more. The J gene is TRBJ2-4, the V gene TRBV18; D possibly matches TRBD1 or TRBD2 (5 bases each). The V end was cut by 3 bases, the J end by 8 bases, with 20 bases between. The germline gives CDR1 KGHSH, CDR2 LQKENI. There are 16 residues in the CDR3. The CDR3 region has the DNA TGTGCCAGCTCACCCCCCCCGTCGGTCGGGGACGACATTCAGTACTTC. Its protein is CASSPPPSVGDDIQYF.